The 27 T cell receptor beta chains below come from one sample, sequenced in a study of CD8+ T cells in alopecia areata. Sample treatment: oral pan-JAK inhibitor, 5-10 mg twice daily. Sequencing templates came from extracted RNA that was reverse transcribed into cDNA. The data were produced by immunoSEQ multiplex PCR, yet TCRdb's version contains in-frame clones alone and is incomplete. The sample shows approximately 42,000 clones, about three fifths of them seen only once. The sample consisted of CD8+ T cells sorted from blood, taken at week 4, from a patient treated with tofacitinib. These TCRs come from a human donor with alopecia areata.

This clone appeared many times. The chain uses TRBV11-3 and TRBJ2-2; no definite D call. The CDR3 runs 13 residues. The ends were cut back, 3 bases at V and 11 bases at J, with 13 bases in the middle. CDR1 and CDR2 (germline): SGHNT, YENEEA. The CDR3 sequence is CASSFPGSEELFF. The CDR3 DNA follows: TGTGCCAGCAGCTTCCCCGGGTCCGAAGAGCTGTTTTTT. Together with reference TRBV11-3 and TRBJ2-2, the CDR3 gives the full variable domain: EAGVVQSPRYKIIEKKQPVAFWCNPISGHNTLYWYLQNLGQGPELLIRYENEEAVDDSQLPKDRFSAERLKGVDSTLKIQPAELGDSAVYLCASSFPGSEELFFGEGSRLTVL.

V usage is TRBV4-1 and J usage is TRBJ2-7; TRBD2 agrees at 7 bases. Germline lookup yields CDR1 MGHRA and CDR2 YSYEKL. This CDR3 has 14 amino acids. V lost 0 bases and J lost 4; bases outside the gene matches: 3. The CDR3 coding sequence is TGCGCCAGCAGCCAAGATCGGGGGGATTACGAGCAGTACTTC. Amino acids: CASSQDRGDYEQYF.

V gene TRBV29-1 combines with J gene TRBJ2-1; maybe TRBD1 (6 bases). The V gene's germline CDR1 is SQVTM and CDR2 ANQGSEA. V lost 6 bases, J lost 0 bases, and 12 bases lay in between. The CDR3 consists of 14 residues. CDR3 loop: CSVATGSSYNEQFF. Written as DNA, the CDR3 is TGCAGCGTCGCCACAGGGAGCTCCTACAATGAGCAGTTCTTC.

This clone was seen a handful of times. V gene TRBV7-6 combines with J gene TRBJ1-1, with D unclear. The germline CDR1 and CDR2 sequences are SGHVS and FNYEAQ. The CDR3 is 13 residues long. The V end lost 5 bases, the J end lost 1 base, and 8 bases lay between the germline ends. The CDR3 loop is CASSPNRNTEAFF. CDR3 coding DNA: TGTGCCAGCAGCCCTAATAGGAACACTGAAGCTTTCTTT.

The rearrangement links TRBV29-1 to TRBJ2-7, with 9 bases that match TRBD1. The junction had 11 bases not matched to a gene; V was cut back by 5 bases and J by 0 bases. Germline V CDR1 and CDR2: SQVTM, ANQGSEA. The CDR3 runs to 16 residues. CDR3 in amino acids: CSVQPGQGPSSYEQYF. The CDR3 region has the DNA TGCAGCGTTCAACCGGGACAGGGTCCCAGCTCCTACGAGCAGTACTTC.

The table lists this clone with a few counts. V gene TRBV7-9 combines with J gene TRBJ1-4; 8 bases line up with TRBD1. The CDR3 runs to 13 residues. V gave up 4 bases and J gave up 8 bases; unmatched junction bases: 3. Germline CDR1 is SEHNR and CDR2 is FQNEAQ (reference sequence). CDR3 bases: TGTGCCAGCAGCTCAGGGGGCCACGAAAAACTGTTTTTT. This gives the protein CASSSGGHEKLFF.

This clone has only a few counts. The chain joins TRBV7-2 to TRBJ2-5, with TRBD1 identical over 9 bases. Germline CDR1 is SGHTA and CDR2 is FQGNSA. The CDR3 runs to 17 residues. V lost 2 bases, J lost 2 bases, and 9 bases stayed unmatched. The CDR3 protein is CASSLYFIGQGQETQYF. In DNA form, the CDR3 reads TGTGCCAGCAGCTTATATTTCATCGGACAGGGGCAAGAGACCCAGTACTTC.

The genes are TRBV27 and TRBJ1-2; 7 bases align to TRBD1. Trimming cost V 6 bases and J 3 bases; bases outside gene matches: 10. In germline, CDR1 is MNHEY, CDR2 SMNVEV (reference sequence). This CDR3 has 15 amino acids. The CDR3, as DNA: TGTGCCAGCAGGAACACAGGGGATGGGGACTATGGCTACACCTTC. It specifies CASRNTGDGDYGYTF.

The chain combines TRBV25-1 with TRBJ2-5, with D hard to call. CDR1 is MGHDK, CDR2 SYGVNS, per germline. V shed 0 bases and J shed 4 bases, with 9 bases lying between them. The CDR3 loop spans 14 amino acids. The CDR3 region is CASSEYKSAETQYF. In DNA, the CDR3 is TGTGCCAGCAGTGAATATAAGTCTGCAGAGACCCAGTACTTC.

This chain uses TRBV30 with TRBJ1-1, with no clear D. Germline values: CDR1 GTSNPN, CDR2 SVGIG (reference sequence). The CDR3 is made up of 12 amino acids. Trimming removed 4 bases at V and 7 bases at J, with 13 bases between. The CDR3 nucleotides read TGTGCCTGGACCTTCGGGAATGGTGAAGCTTTCTTT. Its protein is CAWTFGNGEAFF.

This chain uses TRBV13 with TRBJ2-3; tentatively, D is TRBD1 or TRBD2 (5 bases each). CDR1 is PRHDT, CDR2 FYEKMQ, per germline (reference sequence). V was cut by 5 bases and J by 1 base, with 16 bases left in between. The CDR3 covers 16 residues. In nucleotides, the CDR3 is TGTGCCAGCAGCAACACCGGGGCCACTGGCACAGATACGCAGTATTTT. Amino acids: CASSNTGATGTDTQYF.

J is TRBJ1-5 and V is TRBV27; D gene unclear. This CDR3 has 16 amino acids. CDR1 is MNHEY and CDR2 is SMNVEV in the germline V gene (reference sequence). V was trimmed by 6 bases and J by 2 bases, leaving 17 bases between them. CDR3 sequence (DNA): TGTGCCAGCAGCCGAAGGGCCGATCAAGGCAATCAGCCCCAGCATTTT. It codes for CASSRRADQGNQPQHF.

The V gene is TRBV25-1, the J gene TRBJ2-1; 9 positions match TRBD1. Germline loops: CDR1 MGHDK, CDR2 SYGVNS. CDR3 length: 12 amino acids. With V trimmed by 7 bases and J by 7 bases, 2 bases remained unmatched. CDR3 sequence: CASTQGANEQFF. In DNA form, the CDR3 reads TGTGCCAGCACACAGGGGGCTAATGAGCAGTTCTTC.

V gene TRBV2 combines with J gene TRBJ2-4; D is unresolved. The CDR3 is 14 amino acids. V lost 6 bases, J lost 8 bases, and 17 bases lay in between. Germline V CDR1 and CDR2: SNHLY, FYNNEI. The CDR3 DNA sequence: TGTGCCAGCAGCGCTCGCGCACCTAAGGACATTCAGTACTTC. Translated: CASSARAPKDIQYF.

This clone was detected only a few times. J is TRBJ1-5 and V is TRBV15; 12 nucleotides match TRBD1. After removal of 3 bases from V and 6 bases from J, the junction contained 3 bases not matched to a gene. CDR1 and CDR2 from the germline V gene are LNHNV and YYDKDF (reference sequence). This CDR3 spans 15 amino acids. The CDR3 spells CATSSSGQGAQPQHF. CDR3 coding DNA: TGTGCCACCAGCAGCTCGGGACAGGGGGCTCAGCCCCAGCATTTT.

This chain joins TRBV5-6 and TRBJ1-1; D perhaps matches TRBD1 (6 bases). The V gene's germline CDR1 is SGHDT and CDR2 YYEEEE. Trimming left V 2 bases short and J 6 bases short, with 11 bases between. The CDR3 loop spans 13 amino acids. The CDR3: CASSLGGRSEAFF. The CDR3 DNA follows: TGTGCCAGCAGCTTAGGGGGGCGATCTGAAGCTTTCTTT. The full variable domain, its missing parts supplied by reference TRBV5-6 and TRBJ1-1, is DAGVTQSPTHLIKTRGQQVTLRCSPKSGHDTVSWYQQALGQGPQFIFQYYEEEERQRGNFPDRFSGHQFPNYSSELNVNALLLGDSALYLCASSLGGRSEAFFGQGTRLTVV.

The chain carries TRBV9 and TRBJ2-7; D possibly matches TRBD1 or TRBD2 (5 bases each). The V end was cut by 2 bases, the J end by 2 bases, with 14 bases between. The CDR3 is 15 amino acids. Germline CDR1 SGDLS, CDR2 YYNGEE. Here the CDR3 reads CASSVRGAPTYEQYF. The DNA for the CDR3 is TGTGCCAGCAGCGTTCGAGGGGCGCCAACCTACGAGCAGTACTTC.

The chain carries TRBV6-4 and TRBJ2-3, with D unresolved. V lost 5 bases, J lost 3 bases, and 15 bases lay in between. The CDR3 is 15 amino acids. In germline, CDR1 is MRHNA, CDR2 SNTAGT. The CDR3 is CASSKDGVGTDTQYF. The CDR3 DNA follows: TGTGCCAGCAGTAAGGATGGAGTAGGGACAGATACGCAGTATTTT.

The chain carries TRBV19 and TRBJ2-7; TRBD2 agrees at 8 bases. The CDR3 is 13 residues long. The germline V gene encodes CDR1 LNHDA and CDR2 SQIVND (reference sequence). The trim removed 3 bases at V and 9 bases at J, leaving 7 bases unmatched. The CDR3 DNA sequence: TGTGCCAGTAGTATGGCGGGGGGTTCAGCGCAGTACTTC. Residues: CASSMAGGSAQYF.

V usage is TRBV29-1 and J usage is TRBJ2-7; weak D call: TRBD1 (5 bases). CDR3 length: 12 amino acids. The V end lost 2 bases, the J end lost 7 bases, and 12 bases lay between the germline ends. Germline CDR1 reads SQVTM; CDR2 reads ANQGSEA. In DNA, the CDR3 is TGCAGCGTTGAAAGCACAGGTGTAGAGCAGTACTTC. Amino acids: CSVESTGVEQYF.

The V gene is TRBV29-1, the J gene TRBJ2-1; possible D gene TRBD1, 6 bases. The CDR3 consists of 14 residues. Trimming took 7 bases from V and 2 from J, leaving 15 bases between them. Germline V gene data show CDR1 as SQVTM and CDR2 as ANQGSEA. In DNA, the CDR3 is TGCAGCGCCTCAGACAGGTCGGCCTACAATGAGCAGTTCTTC. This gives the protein CSASDRSAYNEQFF.

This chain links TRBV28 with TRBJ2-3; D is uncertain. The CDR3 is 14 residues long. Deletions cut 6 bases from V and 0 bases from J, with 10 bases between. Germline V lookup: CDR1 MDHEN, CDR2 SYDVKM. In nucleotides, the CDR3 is TGTGCCAGCAGCTTTGCAGAAAGCACAGATACGCAGTATTTT. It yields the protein CASSFAESTDTQYF. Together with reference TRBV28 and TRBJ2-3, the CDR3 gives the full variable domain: DVKVTQSSRYLVKRTGEKVFLECVQDMDHENMFWYRQDPGLGLRLIYFSYDVKMKEKGDIPEGYSVSREKKERFSLILESASTNQTSMYLCASSFAESTDTQYFGPGTRLTVL.

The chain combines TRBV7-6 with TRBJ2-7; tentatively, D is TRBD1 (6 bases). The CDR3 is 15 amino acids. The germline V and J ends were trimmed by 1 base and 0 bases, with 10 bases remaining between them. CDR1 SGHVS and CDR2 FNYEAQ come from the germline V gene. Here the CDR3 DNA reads TGTGCCAGCAGCTTAGGGACAGATTACTCCTACGAGCAGTACTTC. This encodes CASSLGTDYSYEQYF.

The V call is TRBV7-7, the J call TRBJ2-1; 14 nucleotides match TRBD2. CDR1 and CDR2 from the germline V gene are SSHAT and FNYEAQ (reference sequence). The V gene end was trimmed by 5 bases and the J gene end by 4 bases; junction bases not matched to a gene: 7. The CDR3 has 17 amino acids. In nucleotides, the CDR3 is TGTGCCAGCAGCCCAGGGACTAGCGGGGGACCTTACAATGAGCAGTTCTTC. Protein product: CASSPGTSGGPYNEQFF.

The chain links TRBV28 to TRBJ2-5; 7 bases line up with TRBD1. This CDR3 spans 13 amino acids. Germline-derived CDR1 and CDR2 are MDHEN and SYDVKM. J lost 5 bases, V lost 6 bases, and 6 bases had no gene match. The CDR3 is CASSPTGMETQYF. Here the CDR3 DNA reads TGTGCCAGCAGCCCGACAGGGATGGAGACCCAGTACTTC.

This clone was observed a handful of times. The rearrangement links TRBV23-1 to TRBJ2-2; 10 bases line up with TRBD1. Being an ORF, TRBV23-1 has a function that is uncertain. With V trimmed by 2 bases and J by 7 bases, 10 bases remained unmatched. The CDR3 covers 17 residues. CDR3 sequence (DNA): TGCGCCAGCAGTCAAGGGACAGGGGTTTCTTATGGCGGGGAGCTGTTTTTT. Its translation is CASSQGTGVSYGGELFF.

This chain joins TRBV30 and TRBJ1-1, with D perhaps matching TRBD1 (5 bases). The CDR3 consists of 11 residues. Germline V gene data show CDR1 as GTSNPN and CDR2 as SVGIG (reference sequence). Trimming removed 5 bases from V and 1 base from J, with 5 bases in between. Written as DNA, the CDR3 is TGTGCCTGGGGACAGAACACTGAAGCTTTCTTT. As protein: CAWGQNTEAFF.